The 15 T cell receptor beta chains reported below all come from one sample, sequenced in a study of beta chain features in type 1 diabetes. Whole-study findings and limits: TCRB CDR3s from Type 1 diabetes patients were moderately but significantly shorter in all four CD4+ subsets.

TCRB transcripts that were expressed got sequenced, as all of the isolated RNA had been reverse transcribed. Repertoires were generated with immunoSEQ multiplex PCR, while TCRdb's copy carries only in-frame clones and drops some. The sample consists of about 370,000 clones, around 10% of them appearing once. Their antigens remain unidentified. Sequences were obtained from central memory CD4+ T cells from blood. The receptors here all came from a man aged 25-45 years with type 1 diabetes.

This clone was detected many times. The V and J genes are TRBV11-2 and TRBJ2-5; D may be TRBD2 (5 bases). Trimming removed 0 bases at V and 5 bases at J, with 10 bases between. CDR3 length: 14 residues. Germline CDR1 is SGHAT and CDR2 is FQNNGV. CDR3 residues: CASSLDRWEETQYF. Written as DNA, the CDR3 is TGTGCCAGCAGCTTAGATCGATGGGAGGAGACCCAGTACTTC. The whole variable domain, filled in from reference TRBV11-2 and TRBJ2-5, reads EAGVAQSPRYKIIEKRQSVAFWCNPISGHATLYWYQQILGQGPKLLIQFQNNGVVDDSQLPKDRFSAERLKGVDSTLKIQPAKLEDSAVYLCASSLDRWEETQYFGPGTRLLVL.

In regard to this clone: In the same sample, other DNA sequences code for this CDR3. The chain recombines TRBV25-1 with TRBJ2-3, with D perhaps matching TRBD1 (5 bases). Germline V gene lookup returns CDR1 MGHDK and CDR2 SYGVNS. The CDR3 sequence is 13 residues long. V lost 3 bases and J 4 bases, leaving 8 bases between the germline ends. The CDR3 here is CASSDQGADTQYF. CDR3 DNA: TGTGCCAGCAGTGATCAGGGCGCAGATACGCAGTATTTT.

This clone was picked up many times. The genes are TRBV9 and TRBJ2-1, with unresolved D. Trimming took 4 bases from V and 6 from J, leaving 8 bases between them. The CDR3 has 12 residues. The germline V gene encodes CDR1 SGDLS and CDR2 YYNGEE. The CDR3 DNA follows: TGTGCCAGCAGCCTCTCGATCAATGAGCAGTTCTTC. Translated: CASSLSINEQFF.

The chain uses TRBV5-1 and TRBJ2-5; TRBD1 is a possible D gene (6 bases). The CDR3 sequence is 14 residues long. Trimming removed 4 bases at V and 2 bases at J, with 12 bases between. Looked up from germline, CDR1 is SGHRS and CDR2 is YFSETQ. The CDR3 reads CASSLQGGQETQYF. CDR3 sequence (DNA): TGCGCCAGCAGCCTTCAAGGGGGACAAGAGACCCAGTACTTC.

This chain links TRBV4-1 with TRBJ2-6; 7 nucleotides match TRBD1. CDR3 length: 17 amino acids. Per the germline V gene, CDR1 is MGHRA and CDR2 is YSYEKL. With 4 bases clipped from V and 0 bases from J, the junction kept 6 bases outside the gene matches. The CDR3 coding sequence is TGCGCCAGCAGCCGACGGACAGGAGACTCTGGGGCCAACGTCCTGACTTTC. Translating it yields CASSRRTGDSGANVLTF.

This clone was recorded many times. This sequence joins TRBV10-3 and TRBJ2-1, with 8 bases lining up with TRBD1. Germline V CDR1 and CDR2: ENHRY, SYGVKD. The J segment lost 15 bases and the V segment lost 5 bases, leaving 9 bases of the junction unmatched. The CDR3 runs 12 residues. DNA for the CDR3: TGTGCCATCAGTTACAGGGGGAGCAATCCGTTCTTC. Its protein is CAISYRGSNPFF.

The DNA of the CDR3 is TGTGCCAGCACCCCGGGGACCCCTAGCACAGATACGCAGTATTTT. Translation gives CASTPGTPSTDTQYF. The chain is built from TRBV7-6 and TRBJ2-3, with D possibly called TRBD1 or TRBD2 (5 bases each). CDR1 and CDR2 from the germline V gene are SGHVS and FNYEAQ. CDR3 length: 15 residues. The V end was cut by 7 bases, the J end by 0 bases, with 14 bases between.

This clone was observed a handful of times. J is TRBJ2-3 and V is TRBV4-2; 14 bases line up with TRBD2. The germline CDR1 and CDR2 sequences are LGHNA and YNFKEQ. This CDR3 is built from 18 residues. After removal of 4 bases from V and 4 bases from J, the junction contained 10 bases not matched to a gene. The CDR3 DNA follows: TGTGCCAGCAGCCGGACAACCGGGACTAGCGGGAGAGCAGATACGCAGTATTTT. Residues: CASSRTTGTSGRADTQYF.

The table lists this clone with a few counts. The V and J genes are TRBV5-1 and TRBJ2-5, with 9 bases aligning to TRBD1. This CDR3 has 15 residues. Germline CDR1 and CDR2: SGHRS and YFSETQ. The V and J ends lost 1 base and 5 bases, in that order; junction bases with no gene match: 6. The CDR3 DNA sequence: TGCGCCAGCAGCTTGAGGGGACAGGGTCTGGAGACCCAGTACTTC. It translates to CASSLRGQGLETQYF. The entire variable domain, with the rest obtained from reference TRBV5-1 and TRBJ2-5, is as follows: KAGVTQTPRYLIKTRGQQVTLSCSPISGHRSVSWYQQTPGQGLQFLFEYFSETQRNKGNFPGRFSGRQFSNSRSEMNVSTLELGDSALYLCASSLRGQGLETQYFGPGTRLLVL.

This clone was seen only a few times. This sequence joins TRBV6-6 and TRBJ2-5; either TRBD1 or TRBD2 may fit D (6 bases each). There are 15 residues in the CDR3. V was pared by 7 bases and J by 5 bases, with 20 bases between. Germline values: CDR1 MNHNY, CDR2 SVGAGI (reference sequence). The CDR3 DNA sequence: TGTGCCAGCATCCTAGGCCCGGGGGCTGGGGAGACCCAGTACTTC. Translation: CASILGPGAGETQYF.

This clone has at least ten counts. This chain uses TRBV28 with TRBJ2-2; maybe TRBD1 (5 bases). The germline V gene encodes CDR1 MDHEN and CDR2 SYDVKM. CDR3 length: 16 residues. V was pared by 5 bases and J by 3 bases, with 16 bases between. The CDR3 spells CASSPSGLDDTGELFF. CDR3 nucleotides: TGTGCCAGCAGTCCCTCAGGGTTAGACGACACCGGGGAGCTGTTTTTT.

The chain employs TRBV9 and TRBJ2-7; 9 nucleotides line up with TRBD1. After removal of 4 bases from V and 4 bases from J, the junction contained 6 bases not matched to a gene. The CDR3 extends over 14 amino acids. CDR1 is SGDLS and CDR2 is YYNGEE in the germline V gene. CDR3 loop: CASSTGTGKYEQYF. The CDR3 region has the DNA TGTGCCAGCAGCACCGGGACAGGGAAGTACGAGCAGTACTTC.

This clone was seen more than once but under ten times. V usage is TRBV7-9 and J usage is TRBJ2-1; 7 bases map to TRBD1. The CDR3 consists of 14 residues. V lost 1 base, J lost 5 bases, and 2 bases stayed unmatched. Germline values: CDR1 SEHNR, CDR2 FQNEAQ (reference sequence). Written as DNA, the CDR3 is TGTGCCAGCAGCTTAGGACAGGGCAACAATGAGCAGTTCTTC. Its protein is CASSLGQGNNEQFF.

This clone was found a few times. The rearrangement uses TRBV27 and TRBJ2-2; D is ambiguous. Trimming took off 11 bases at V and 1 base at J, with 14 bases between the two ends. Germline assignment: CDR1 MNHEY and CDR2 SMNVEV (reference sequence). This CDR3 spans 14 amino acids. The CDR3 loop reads CASKGLENTGELFF. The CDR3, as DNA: TGTGCCTCAAAGGGATTGGAGAACACCGGGGAGCTGTTTTTT.

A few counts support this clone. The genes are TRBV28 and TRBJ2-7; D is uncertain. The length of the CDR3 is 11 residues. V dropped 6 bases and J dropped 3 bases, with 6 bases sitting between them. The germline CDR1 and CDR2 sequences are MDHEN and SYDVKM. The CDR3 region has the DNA TGTGCCAGCAGGCGAGACTACGAGCAGTACTTC. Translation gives CASRRDYEQYF.